Below, one TCR beta chain is given with its context. Its antigen is unknown. Base qualities are not recorded, but no much larger clone differs from it by a single base. Hyperthyroidism patients were newly diagnosed, were aged 18 to 65 years, and had a disease duration under 2 months. Patients were excluded if they had other autoimmune diseases, uncontrolled infections, pregnancy or lactation. Diagnosis was based on clinical symptoms, serum thyroxine, TRAb, thyroid ultrasound and orbital computed tomography. Total RNA was extracted with Trizol reagent and quality-checked on an Agilent 2100 Bioanalyzer. Reading from cysteine to phenylalanine, the CDR3 counts 15 amino acids. Only the CDR3 DNA stays, 45 bases, in frame from base 1. The germline V gene supplies CDR1 SGHVS and CDR2 FNYEAQ. Clipping removes 6 bases from V and 0 bases from J, with 6 as the unmatched junction base count. This specimen comes from a study of Graves' ophthalmopathy and Graves' hyperthyroidism (dated by TCRdb to the late 2010s). With respect to the entire study: A patient counted as having stable hyperthyroidism if there was no progression to ophthalmopathy within 18 months of follow-up. For independent validation, a separate cohort was made up of around 18 hyperthyroidism patients plus 17 patients who later progressed from hyperthyroidism to ophthalmopathy. After sampling, hyperthyroidism patients received methimazole starting at 30 mg daily, and ophthalmopathy patients received high-dose intravenous methylprednisolone. In total, 135 blood samples were TCR-sequenced: 40 to 45 ophthalmopathy, roughly 80 hyperthyroidism and about 17 hyperthyroidism-to-ophthalmopathy patients. TCR beta repertoire signatures were used to distinguish Graves' ophthalmopathy from Graves' hyperthyroidism and to predict progression to ophthalmopathy. In five or six hyperthyroidism patients, T-cell repertoires of thyroid tissue and blood were compared. To explore V-J signatures distinguishing ophthalmopathy from hyperthyroidism, a discovery set of about 99 patients (around 42 ophthalmopathy, 55 to 60 stable hyperthyroidism) was enrolled. The study at large found these results: No statistical method was used to predetermine the sample size, and group allocation was not hidden from the investigators. In cross-validation, the 13-signature model distinguished ophthalmopathy from stable hyperthyroidism with about 90% sensitivity and approximately 81% specificity, and in the test set the corresponding values were approximately 80% and 75%. In validation, the model predicted ophthalmopathy progression with nearly 71% sensitivity and roughly 78% specificity; roughly 11 predicted patients were CT-confirmed with GO in a median of around 6 months. Among expanded thyroid clonotypes with frequency above 0.001, most also showed up in blood, which suggests that blood repertoires may reflect the thyroid immune response.

For repertoire sequencing, TCR beta CDR3 regions were amplified from RNA transcripts. A first-round RT-PCR used HTBI primers with the Qiagen OneStep RT-PCR kit, followed by a second-round multiplex PCR, size selection and purification. Libraries were sequenced paired-end with 100 bp reads on an Illumina HiSeq2000. The original pipeline was this. SOAPnuke was used to process the reads, throwing out any read that had adapters, had uncalled bases, had a mean Phred below 15, or lacked an exact constant-primer or identifier match. COPE v1.2.5 was used to merge the high-quality paired reads. Each unique nucleotide sequence was defined as a clonotype, and clonotypes were aligned to IMGT TRB V, D and J references with MiTCR v1.1. The analysis was limited to V-J combinations with a frequency above 0.0001, which together covered 98% to 99.2% of repertoires. A TCR clonal expansion and chaos score per V-J combination was defined as the ratio of F50 clonal expansion to chaos observed in the TCRdist matrix. Welch's t-statistics and random forest were used to reduce the features to about a dozen V-J combinations, which were then used as input to a naive Bayes classifier. The similarity between thyroid and blood repertoires was quantified using the Morisita-Horn index. The public reads were reprocessed in TCRdb via fastp at Q25 and MiXCR, keeping in-frame beta chains. When rows share a CDR3 protein, they turn into one entry using the most common DNA and genes. The V and J calls reflect TCRdb's pipeline rather than the authors' work. Counted in this sample were 450,000 to 600,000 distinct CDR3 sequences; under 45% of them appeared once. Of the sample, less than 4.5% falls within the top ten clones.

This TCR was recovered from an adult man with Graves' hyperthyroidism. Sequencing was carried out using peripheral blood or thyroid tissue (not recorded which). The chain is assembled from TRBV7-6 and TRBJ2-3, and 7 junction bases match TRBD1. CDR3 reads: CASSFGTASTDTQYF. The nucleotides are TGTGCCAGCAGTTTTGGGACAGCTAGCACAGATACGCAGTATTTT.